The 6 T cell receptor beta chains in this list originate from one sample, sequenced in a study of T cell responses to AZD1222 COVID-19 vaccine. TCRdb's table, derived via immunoSEQ multiplex PCR, lists solely in-frame clones and lacks some. There are over 110,000 clones in the sample; 92% occur only once, and about 10% lies in the top ten. Specimen: peripheral blood, collected 28 days after the second AZD1222 dose. The receptor source for this set is an adult who received the AZD1222 COVID-19 vaccine.

V usage is TRBV28 and J usage is TRBJ1-1, with 10 bases fitting TRBD1. Germline CDR1 reads MDHEN; CDR2 reads SYDVKM. With 5 bases clipped from V and 3 bases from J, the junction kept 3 bases outside the gene matches. This CDR3 region has 14 residues. The CDR3 sequence is CASSPGQGYTEAFF. The CDR3 DNA sequence: TGTGCCAGCAGTCCGGGACAGGGGTACACTGAAGCTTTCTTT.

V usage is TRBV3-1 (or the pseudogene TRBV3-2) and J usage is TRBJ1-2; D is uncertain. CDR3 size: 14 residues. Germline values: CDR1 LGHDT, CDR2 YNNKEL (reference sequence). Trimming took 1 base from V and 2 from J, leaving 8 bases between them. CDR3 in amino acids: CASSQVGVNYGYTF. The CDR3 nucleotides are TGTGCCAGCAGCCAAGTAGGCGTGAACTATGGCTACACCTTC.

This clone was observed once. The CDR3 sequence is CASSIAPGQLNTEAFF. CDR3 nucleotide sequence: TGTGCCAGTAGTATTGCCCCGGGACAGCTGAACACTGAAGCTTTCTTT. The chain joins TRBV19 to TRBJ1-1; 7 positions agree with TRBD1. The CDR3 has 16 residues. The V segment lost 3 bases and the J segment 0 bases; nucleotides outside the gene matches: 7. CDR1 is LNHDA and CDR2 is SQIVND in the germline V gene (reference sequence).

As for this clone: Other DNA sequences in the sample encode the same CDR3. The chain carries TRBV30 and TRBJ1-1; D call uncertain. With 1 base removed from V and 1 base from J, the gap between germline ends came to 7 bases. The CDR3 runs to 13 residues. Germline CDR1 reads GTSNPN; CDR2 reads SVGIG (reference sequence). This chain's CDR3 is CAWSGQSNTEAFF. The CDR3 DNA follows: TGTGCCTGGAGTGGTCAATCGAACACTGAAGCTTTCTTT.

This chain links TRBV25-1 with TRBJ1-2; TRBD1 matches 7 bases. The CDR3 has 17 amino acids. V dropped 2 bases and J dropped 5; count of bases not matched to a gene: 14. The V gene's germline CDR1 is MGHDK and CDR2 SYGVNS. The CDR3 sequence: CASSEEGGGPAGYGYTF. CDR3 DNA: TGTGCCAGCAGTGAAGAGGGAGGGGGCCCTGCTGGGTATGGCTACACCTTC.

The gene calls are TRBV4-2 and TRBJ1-1; TRBD1 agrees at 8 bases. This CDR3 comprises 14 residues. V lost 4 bases to trimming and J lost 1 base; unmatched junction nucleotides: 2. Germline V CDR1 and CDR2: LGHNA, YNFKEQ. The CDR3 DNA is TGTGCCAGCAGCCCGGGACAGGCGAACACTGAAGCTTTCTTT. It encodes CASSPGQANTEAFF.